These T cell receptor beta chains were read from a single sample in a study of cytomegalovirus exposure and HLA in healthy donors. Profiled with immunoSEQ multiplex PCR; TCRdb holds only in-frame clones, not every one. The sample contains around 130,000 clones, 81% of which appear only once. Sequencing was performed on PBMCs. The receptor source for this set is a woman aged 40 to 50 in good health and CMV-seronegative. CDR3s include the opening cysteine and the closing phenylalanine or tryptophan. Fields, in order: CDR3 length, V gene, clone size, J gene, D gene, CDR3 protein, CDR3 DNA. A D gene is named only where the DNA matches it firmly. For some rows the clone size is stated as once, few or many, or as a class when expanded; others skip it.

length: 14; V: TRBV7-9; size: -; J: TRBJ2-5; D: -; CDR3: CSSSLAGGDETQYF; DNA: TGTTCCAGCAGCTTAGCAGGGGGGGATGAGACCCAGTACTTC
length: 16; V: TRBV7-9; size: -; J: TRBJ1-2; D: -; CDR3: CSSSHDRTAFDYGYTF; DNA: TGTTCCAGCAGCCACGACCGGACAGCCTTTGACTATGGCTACACCTTC
length: 15; V: TRBV7-9; size: -; J: TRBJ1-2; D: TRBD1; CDR3: CASSPADRGGYGYTF; DNA: TGTGCCAGCAGCCCGGCAGACAGGGGGGGCTATGGCTACACCTTC
length: 14; V: TRBV6-1; size: -; J: TRBJ2-6; D: -; CDR3: CASRQGSGANVLTF; DNA: TGTGCCAGCAGGCAGGGTTCTGGGGCCAACGTCCTGACTTTC
length: 15; V: TRBV19; size: -; J: TRBJ2-5; D: -; CDR3: CASSTPGGPAETQYF; DNA: TGTGCCAGTAGTACCCCGGGCGGGCCCGCGGAGACCCAGTACTTC
length: 13; V: TRBV11-2; size: -; J: TRBJ1-1; D: TRBD1; CDR3: CASSLGDRDRAFF; DNA: TGTGCCAGCAGCTTAGGGGACAGAGATAGGGCTTTCTTT
length: 17; V: TRBV7-6; size: -; J: TRBJ2-1; D: TRBD1; CDR3: CASSSRVGQGAGNEQFF; DNA: TGTGCCAGCAGCTCCCGAGTGGGACAGGGGGCTGGGAATGAGCAGTTCTTC
length: 14; V: TRBV4-1; size: -; J: TRBJ1-5; D: -; CDR3: CASSQGGSNQPQHF; DNA: TGCGCCAGCAGCCAGGGGGGGAGCAATCAGCCCCAGCATTTT
length: 13; V: TRBV2; size: -; J: TRBJ2-1; D: -; CDR3: CASSSQGGNEQFF; DNA: TGCGCCAGCAGTTCTCAGGGAGGTAATGAGCAGTTCTTC
length: 11; V: TRBV2; size: -; J: TRBJ1-1; D: -; CDR3: CALTEDTEAFF; DNA: TGTGCCCTTACGGAGGACACTGAAGCTTTCTTT
length: 15; V: TRBV7-2; size: -; J: TRBJ1-5; D: -; CDR3: CASSLGSGVDQPQHF; DNA: TGTGCCAGCAGCTTAGGTTCAGGGGTGGATCAGCCCCAGCATTTT
length: 13; V: TRBV15; size: -; J: TRBJ1-2; D: TRBD1; CDR3: CATSRKQGARYTF; DNA: TGTGCCACCAGCAGAAAACAGGGGGCCCGCTACACCTTC
length: 14; V: TRBV19; size: -; J: TRBJ1-5; D: -; CDR3: CASSPTASTQPQHF; DNA: TGTGCCAGTAGTCCTACGGCTAGCACTCAGCCCCAGCATTTT
length: 17; V: TRBV15; size: -; J: TRBJ2-7; D: TRBD1; CDR3: CATSRDSRTGARGEQYF; DNA: TGTGCCACCAGCAGAGATTCCCGGACAGGGGCACGGGGCGAGCAGTACTTC
length: 16; V: TRBV9; size: -; J: TRBJ2-3; D: TRBD2; CDR3: CASSVETGGPTDTQYF; DNA: TGTGCCAGCAGCGTAGAAACGGGGGGGCCCACAGATACGCAGTATTTT
length: 15; V: TRBV5-4; size: -; J: TRBJ1-1; D: -; CDR3: CASSSWSGGGVEAFF; DNA: TGTGCCAGCAGCTCGTGGTCCGGAGGGGGGGTTGAAGCTTTCTTT
length: 13; V: TRBV6-6; size: few; J: TRBJ1-1; D: -; CDR3: CASSWQRDTEAFF; DNA: TGTGCCAGCAGTTGGCAGAGGGACACTGAAGCTTTCTTT
length: 16; V: TRBV11-2; size: -; J: TRBJ1-2; D: -; CDR3: CASSLSPREGSDGYTF; DNA: TGTGCCAGCAGCTTAAGCCCTCGAGAGGGTTCGGATGGCTACACCTTC
length: 18; V: TRBV11-2; size: -; J: TRBJ2-7; D: TRBD2; CDR3: CASSLKVAGGAWPYEQYF; DNA: TGTGCCAGCAGCTTAAAGGTAGCGGGAGGAGCTTGGCCCTACGAGCAGTACTTC
length: 14; V: TRBV7-9; size: -; J: TRBJ1-4; D: TRBD1; CDR3: CASSPQGGGEKLFF; DNA: TGTGCCAGCAGCCCACAGGGGGGAGGTGAAAAACTGTTTTTT
length: 16; V: TRBV7-9; size: -; J: TRBJ2-5; D: -; CDR3: CASSLEIASTRGTQYF; DNA: TGTGCCAGCAGCTTAGAGATTGCCAGCACACGAGGGACCCAGTACTTC
length: 13; V: TRBV5-1; size: -; J: TRBJ1-5; D: -; CDR3: CASSLVEGQPQHF; DNA: TGCGCCAGCAGCTTGGTAGAGGGACAGCCCCAGCATTTT